Shown below are 32 T cell receptor beta chains from a single sample sequenced in a study of blood T cell repertoires in COVID-19. Assay: immunoSEQ multiplex PCR; the TCRdb copy retains only in-frame clones and omits some. The sample holds about 250,000 clones, around 84% seen once. The sequencing sample was made of PBMCs or T cells enriched from blood (not recorded which). Source of these receptors: a young man who had recovered from COVID-19.

This chain joins TRBV6-5 and TRBJ2-7; 8 bases map to TRBD2. CDR3 length: 16 residues. From germline, CDR1 is MNHEY and CDR2 SVGAGI. After removal of 4 bases from V and 2 bases from J, the junction contained 10 bases not matched to a gene. This CDR3 is CASSFYQTSATYEQYF. The DNA for the CDR3 is TGTGCCAGCAGTTTTTATCAGACTAGCGCTACCTACGAGCAGTACTTC.

This clone is a singleton in its sample. An end of the junction does not agree with germline; a read error may underlie this. V gene TRBV28 combines with J gene TRBJ1-1, with D possibly being TRBD1 (5 bases). There are 12 residues in the CDR3. Germline CDR1 MDHEN, CDR2 SYDVKM. The CDR3 sequence: CASSLIIRPTDF. The CDR3 DNA follows: TGTGCCAGCAGTTTAATTATAAGGCCGACAGATTTT. Together with reference TRBV28 and TRBJ1-1, the CDR3 gives the full variable domain: DVKVTQSSRYLVKRTGEKVFLECVQDMDHENMFWYRQDPGLGLRLIYFSYDVKMKEKGDIPEGYSVSREKKERFSLILESASTNQTSMYLCASSLIIRPTDFGQGTRLTVV.

The J gene is TRBJ2-5, the V gene TRBV5-4; TRBD2 matches at 7 bases. Germline-derived CDR1 and CDR2 are SGHNT and YYREEE (reference sequence). V lost 3 bases, J lost 6 bases, and 11 bases stayed unmatched. This CDR3 has 15 residues. The CDR3 region has the DNA TGTGCCAGCAGCTCTCAACTCCGGGACTATAAGACCCAGTACTTC. Its protein is CASSSQLRDYKTQYF.

The CDR3 loop reads CASSLKSAKGVSNQPQHF. As DNA, the CDR3 is TGTGCCAGCAGTTTAAAATCCGCAAAAGGAGTCAGCAATCAGCCCCAGCATTTT. This chain joins TRBV27 and TRBJ1-5, with D uncertain. The CDR3 has 18 residues. V lost 2 bases, J lost 1 base, and 18 bases lay in between. Germline assignment: CDR1 MNHEY and CDR2 SMNVEV (reference sequence).

This clone has a single count. The chain joins TRBV5-5 to TRBJ2-5; 12 bases match TRBD1. Germline trimming cut 4 bases from V and 5 bases from J; bases unmatched to any gene: 12. CDR3 length: 17 residues. Germline CDR1 SGHKS, CDR2 YYEKEE (reference sequence). CDR3 in DNA: TGTGCCAGCAGCGACGGGACAGGGGGCCTGAAGGGGGAGACCCAGTACTTC. Encoded protein: CASSDGTGGLKGETQYF.

CDR3 loop: CAWSASGGNSPLHF. The CDR3 DNA follows: TGTGCCTGGAGTGCGTCAGGGGGGAATTCACCCCTCCACTTT. The chain is built from TRBV30 and TRBJ1-6, with 7 bases identical to TRBD1. The germline V gene has CDR1 GTSNPN and CDR2 SVGIG (reference sequence). The CDR3 has 14 amino acids. V was pared by 1 base and J by 7 bases, with 4 bases of the junction left unmatched.

V usage is TRBV5-1 and J usage is TRBJ2-2, with 9 nucleotides matching TRBD2. The J segment lost 1 base and the V segment lost 6 bases, leaving 4 bases of the junction unmatched. Germline V CDR1 and CDR2: SGHRS, YFSETQ. CDR3 length equals 15 residues. The chain's CDR3 is CASKTLAGNTGELFF. DNA for the CDR3: TGCGCCAGCAAAACACTAGCGGGGAACACCGGGGAGCTGTTTTTT. The entire variable domain, with the rest obtained from reference TRBV5-1 and TRBJ2-2, is as follows: KAGVTQTPRYLIKTRGQQVTLSCSPISGHRSVSWYQQTPGQGLQFLFEYFSETQRNKGNFPGRFSGRQFSNSRSEMNVSTLELGDSALYLCASKTLAGNTGELFFGEGSRLTVL.

The rearrangement joins TRBV27 to TRBJ1-5; the D is unclear. V was pared by 4 bases and J by 1 base, with 8 bases between. This CDR3 has 14 amino acids. Per the germline V gene, CDR1 is MNHEY and CDR2 is SMNVEV (reference sequence). This chain's CDR3 is CASSSGGSNQPQHF. The CDR3, as DNA: TGTGCCAGCAGTTCGGGAGGCAGCAATCAGCCCCAGCATTTT.

J is TRBJ1-1 and V is TRBV6-5; perhaps TRBD1 as D (6 bases). The germline V gene encodes CDR1 MNHEY and CDR2 SVGAGI. CDR3 length equals 15 residues. Trimming left V 2 bases short and J 2 bases short, with 12 bases between. Written as DNA, the CDR3 is TGTGCCAGCAGTTACGATGGGACACCTAACACTGAAGCTTTCTTT. Its protein is CASSYDGTPNTEAFF.

This clone was detected only once. The chain joins TRBV27 to TRBJ1-6; 7 nucleotides agree with TRBD1. J lost 10 bases, V lost 0 bases, and 6 bases had no gene match. Germline values: CDR1 MNHEY, CDR2 SMNVEV (reference sequence). CDR3 length equals 15 residues. DNA for the CDR3: TGTGCCAGCAGTTTATCGATGACAGGGATGTCACCCCTCCACTTT. Encoded protein: CASSLSMTGMSPLHF.

The CDR3 DNA reads TGTGCCCTCGACAGGGATATAGCCGACTATAATTCACCCCTCCACTTT. Amino acids: CALDRDIADYNSPLHF. The chain combines TRBV10-3 with TRBJ1-6; 7 nucleotides match TRBD1. Trimming cost V 11 bases and J 3 bases; bases outside gene matches: 13. The CDR3 spans 16 residues. CDR1 is ENHRY and CDR2 is SYGVKD in the germline V gene.

V usage is TRBV5-1 and J usage is TRBJ1-1; 8 bases agree with TRBD1. Germline V lookup: CDR1 SGHRS, CDR2 YFSETQ. The CDR3 is 15 residues long. The junction had 5 bases not matched to a gene; V was cut back by 3 bases and J by 1 base. The CDR3 DNA follows: TGCGCCAGCAGCTGGGGGGACAGGACGAACACTGAAGCTTTCTTT. It encodes CASSWGDRTNTEAFF.

The chain links TRBV5-6 to TRBJ2-7; D might be TRBD2 (7 bases). V lost 4 bases, J lost 3 bases, and 17 bases lay in between. Germline V gene data show CDR1 as SGHDT and CDR2 as YYEEEE. This CDR3 has 15 amino acids. This chain's CDR3 is CASSRGRGENYEQYF. In DNA, the CDR3 is TGTGCCAGCAGCCGAGGGAGGGGGGAGAACTACGAGCAGTACTTC.

The CDR3 sequence: CAWSEAAEAFF. CDR3 nucleotides: TGTGCCTGGAGTGAAGCTGCTGAAGCTTTCTTT. The J gene is TRBJ1-1, the V gene TRBV30; D unresolved. V was clipped by 1 base and J by 6 bases, with 6 bases between them. Germline CDR1 is GTSNPN and CDR2 is SVGIG (reference sequence). This CDR3 region has 11 residues.

This clone showed up just once. V is TRBV7-2 and J is TRBJ1-6; TRBD1 might be the D (6 bases). Trimming took 8 bases from V and 8 from J, leaving 16 bases between them. Per germline, CDR1 SGHTA and CDR2 FQGNSA. The CDR3 sequence is 14 residues long. Written as DNA, the CDR3 is TGTGCCAGCGGAATACAGGGTAGGGATTCACCCCTCCACTTT. Protein product: CASGIQGRDSPLHF.

The chain has TRBV6-1 and TRBJ1-2, with D maybe TRBD1 (5 bases). Germline-derived CDR1 and CDR2 are MNHNS and SASEGT. This CDR3 comprises 13 residues. V lost 3 bases, J lost 5 bases, and 10 bases lay in between. The CDR3 spells CASSDKGWYGYTF. In DNA, the CDR3 is TGTGCCAGCAGTGATAAGGGGTGGTATGGCTACACCTTC.

The gene calls are TRBV25-1 and TRBJ1-1, with 8 bases identical to TRBD1. The CDR3 has 13 amino acids. From germline, CDR1 is MGHDK and CDR2 SYGVNS. V shed 2 bases, J shed 7 bases, and the junction held 3 bases outside the gene matches. The CDR3 nucleotides are TGTGCCAGCAGTGAAGAGACAGGGGTTGAAGCTTTCTTT. It codes for CASSEETGVEAFF.

The V gene is TRBV2, the J gene TRBJ1-1; D unresolved. Germline loops: CDR1 SNHLY, CDR2 FYNNEI. The CDR3 loop spans 15 amino acids. Deletions cut 0 bases from V and 5 bases from J, with 13 bases between. The DNA for the CDR3 is TGTGCCAGCAGTGAAGCAAAACCCTCGCTAACTGAAGCTTTCTTT. Its translation: CASSEAKPSLTEAFF.

V and J are TRBV2 and TRBJ1-2, with 7 positions matching TRBD1. The V gene's germline CDR1 is SNHLY and CDR2 FYNNEI. The V gene end was trimmed by 6 bases and the J gene end by 4 bases; junction bases not matched to a gene: 14. The CDR3 contains 16 residues. The CDR3 protein is CASRKLGTDIGYGYTF. As DNA, the CDR3 is TGTGCCAGCAGGAAATTGGGGACAGATATCGGCTATGGCTACACCTTC.

The rearrangement uses TRBV30 and TRBJ2-5; TRBD2 matches 8 bases. Germline V CDR1 and CDR2: GTSNPN, SVGIG (reference sequence). The CDR3 consists of 15 residues. Losses at the gene ends were 0 bases for V and 5 bases for J; bases not matched to a gene: 8. CDR3 region: CAWSVTGGPKETQYF. DNA for the CDR3: TGTGCCTGGAGTGTCACGGGGGGGCCGAAGGAGACCCAGTACTTC.

V and J are TRBV6-1 and TRBJ2-3, with 14 nucleotides matching TRBD2. The V gene end was trimmed by 4 bases and the J gene end by 1 base; junction bases not matched to a gene: 10. The CDR3 runs 19 residues. Germline V gene data show CDR1 as MNHNS and CDR2 as SASEGT. The CDR3 here is CASSGAGTSGSPGTDTQYF. The CDR3 nucleotides are TGTGCCAGCAGTGGAGCGGGGACTAGCGGGAGCCCTGGCACAGATACGCAGTATTTT.

The J gene is TRBJ2-5, the V gene TRBV3-1 (or the pseudogene TRBV3-2); 9 nucleotides line up with TRBD1. V lost 2 bases and J lost 7; bases outside the gene matches: 5. This CDR3 has 14 residues. CDR1 is LGHDT and CDR2 is YNNKEL in the germline V gene (reference sequence). The CDR3 here is CASSQKGQGGTQYF. The CDR3, as DNA: TGTGCCAGCAGCCAAAAGGGACAGGGTGGGACCCAGTACTTC.

This clone was counted a single time. This sequence joins TRBV27 and TRBJ1-1; weak D call: TRBD1 (6 bases). Looked up from germline, CDR1 is MNHEY and CDR2 is SMNVEV (reference sequence). V was trimmed by 5 bases and J by 3 bases, leaving 10 bases between them. The CDR3 spans 13 residues. The CDR3 is CASSGGGYTEAFF. For the CDR3, the DNA is TGTGCCAGCAGTGGGGGGGGCTACACTGAAGCTTTCTTT.

This clone came up a few times. This chain uses TRBV6-5 with TRBJ1-2, with no clear D. The V gene's germline CDR1 is MNHEY and CDR2 SVGAGI. V lost 6 bases, J lost 3 bases, and 14 bases lay in between. The CDR3 is made up of 14 amino acids. The CDR3 spells CASSWRGTDYGYTF. The CDR3, as DNA: TGTGCCAGCAGCTGGCGGGGTACGGACTATGGCTACACCTTC.

V is TRBV7-2 and J is TRBJ1-5, with D possibly matching TRBD1 (5 bases). Germline values: CDR1 SGHTA, CDR2 FQGNSA. Trimming left V 1 base short and J 4 bases short, with 11 bases between. The CDR3 loop spans 15 amino acids. CDR3 DNA sequence: TGTGCCAGCAGCTTAGTAGGGGAGGGAAATCAGCCCCAGCATTTT. Translated: CASSLVGEGNQPQHF.

The rearrangement links TRBV5-5 to TRBJ1-1, with unresolved D. Germline lookup yields CDR1 SGHKS and CDR2 YYEKEE (reference sequence). Trimming took off 4 bases at V and 1 base at J, with 14 bases between the two ends. The CDR3 covers 15 residues. The CDR3 DNA reads TGTGCCAGCAGCACTCGGCAGGCAGGGAACACTGAAGCTTTCTTT. Its protein product is CASSTRQAGNTEAFF. Looking up the rest from reference TRBV5-5 and TRBJ1-1 gives the full variable domain: DAGVTQSPTHLIKTRGQQVTLRCSPISGHKSVSWYQQVLGQGPQFIFQYYEKEERGRGNFPDRFSARQFPNYSSELNVNALLLGDSALYLCASSTRQAGNTEAFFGQGTRLTVV.

This sequence joins TRBV12-5 and TRBJ1-2; 7 nucleotides match TRBD1. Germline V CDR1 and CDR2: LGHNT, FRNRAP. This CDR3 comprises 18 residues. The J segment lost 8 bases and the V segment lost 6 bases, leaving 24 bases of the junction unmatched. The CDR3 DNA follows: TGTGCTAGTGGGTTTCCTCCGGGACAGTTTCTTAAAAGAGGAGGCTACACCTTC. Its translation: CASGFPPGQFLKRGGYTF.

The table lists this clone with a count of one. J is TRBJ2-5 and V is TRBV5-6; 7 positions match TRBD2. CDR3 size: 16 residues. Germline V gives CDR1 SGHDT, CDR2 YYEEEE. V shed 2 bases, J shed 5 bases, and the junction held 12 bases outside the gene matches. The CDR3 DNA reads as TGTGCCAGCAGCTTATGGGCAGGCGTGGGAGGGGAGACCCAGTACTTC. It yields the protein CASSLWAGVGGETQYF.

The V and J genes are TRBV7-8 and TRBJ2-5, with 12 bases fitting TRBD2. There are 16 residues in the CDR3. Germline V gene data show CDR1 as SGHVS and CDR2 as FQNEAQ. Losses at the gene ends were 5 bases for V and 2 bases for J; bases not matched to a gene: 6. The DNA for the CDR3 is TGTGCCAGCAGCCCATTACTAGCGGGGGGACAAGAGACCCAGTACTTC. Amino acids: CASSPLLAGGQETQYF.

The rearrangement links TRBV4-1 to TRBJ1-6, with 9 bases fitting TRBD1. Trimming removed 3 bases from V and 8 bases from J; junction bases left unmatched: 8. CDR1 is MGHRA and CDR2 is YSYEKL in the germline V gene. The CDR3 is 16 residues long. The CDR3 region has the DNA TGCGCCAGCAGCCAGACCGGGACAGGGTCCGATTCACCCCTCCACTTT. Amino acids: CASSQTGTGSDSPLHF.

Only a few counts were recorded for this clone. The chain links TRBV2 to TRBJ1-3; tentative D call: TRBD1 (5 bases). The V gene lost 9 bases and the J gene lost 3 bases, with 15 bases spanning the gap. The germline CDR1 and CDR2 sequences are SNHLY and FYNNEI. The CDR3 totals 14 residues. The CDR3 is CARGGTALGNTIYF. Written as DNA, the CDR3 is TGTGCCAGGGGGGGGACGGCACTTGGAAACACCATATATTTT.

This chain links TRBV12-3 or TRBV12-4 with TRBJ2-5; D is unresolved. The germline V and J ends were trimmed by 3 bases and 4 bases, with 9 bases remaining between them. CDR3 size: 13 residues. The CDR3 protein is CASSFASLETQYF. The CDR3 nucleotides read TGTGCCAGCAGTTTTGCCAGTTTAGAGACCCAGTACTTC.